The clone carrying this T cell receptor beta chain has ten or more counts. The antigen remains unidentified. Per the germline V gene, CDR1 is SGHTA and CDR2 is FQGNSA. Trimming left V 3 bases short and J 3 bases short, with 8 bases between. CDR3 size: 14 residues. The data were obtained in a study of T cell repertoires in cytomegalovirus infection. Study-wide findings and caveats: The ex vivo response was dominated by HLA-C-restricted CMV-specific TCR beta clonotypes.

One entry per CDR3 protein results from TCRdb running MiXCR on the reads. The sample records 200,000 to 300,000 distinct CDR3 sequences, roughly 9% being singletons. The source of this sequence is a human donor in good health (CMV status not recorded). Some clones in this sample may be carry-over from other donors' samples. The V call is TRBV7-2, the J call TRBJ2-2; tentatively, D is TRBD2 (6 bases). Sequencing was carried out using PBMCs. The DNA of the CDR3 is TGTGCCAGCAGCTTGGGACTTTACACCGGGGAGCTGTTTTTT. Its translation: CASSLGLYTGELFF.